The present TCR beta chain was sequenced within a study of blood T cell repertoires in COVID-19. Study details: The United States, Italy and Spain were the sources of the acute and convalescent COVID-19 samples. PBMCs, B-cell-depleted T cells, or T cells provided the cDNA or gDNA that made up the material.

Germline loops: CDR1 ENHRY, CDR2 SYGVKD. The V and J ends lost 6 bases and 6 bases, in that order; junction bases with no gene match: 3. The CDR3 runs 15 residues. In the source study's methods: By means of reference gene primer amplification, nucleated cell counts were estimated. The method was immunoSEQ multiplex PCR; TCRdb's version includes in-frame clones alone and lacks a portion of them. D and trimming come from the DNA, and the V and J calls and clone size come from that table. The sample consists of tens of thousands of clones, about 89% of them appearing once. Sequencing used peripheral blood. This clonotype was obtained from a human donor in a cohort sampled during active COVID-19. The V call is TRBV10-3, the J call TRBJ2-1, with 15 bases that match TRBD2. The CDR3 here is CAISRTSGGANEQFF. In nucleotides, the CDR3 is TGTGCCATCAGCCGGACTAGCGGGGGGGCCAATGAGCAGTTCTTC.